A single sample gave rise to the 28 T cell receptor beta chains below, sequenced in a study of shared clonotypes between healthy human individuals. Profiling relied on immunoSEQ multiplex PCR, and the TCRdb table lists in-frame clones only, not all of them. The sample has about 530,000 clones; 96% are singletons. The specimen sequenced was naive CD4+ T cells sorted from blood. Subset denoted: CD45RA+ positively selected. These receptors were obtained from a woman in her 30s in good health.

The rearrangement uses TRBV7-3 and TRBJ1-5, with D possibly matching TRBD1 (5 bases). Trimming shortened V by 4 bases and J by 12 bases, and 16 bases separated the two germline ends. The CDR3 is 13 residues long. Germline-derived CDR1 and CDR2 are SGHTA and FQGTGA. CDR3 coding DNA: TGTGCCAGCAGCTCAATACCAGGGAGTCTCCAGCATTTT. This sequence encodes CASSSIPGSLQHF.

The genes are TRBV28 and TRBJ1-2; no clear D. CDR1 and CDR2 (germline): MDHEN, SYDVKM. The CDR3 length is 12 residues. Deletions cut 6 bases from V and 5 bases from J, with 10 bases between. The CDR3 protein is CASRAPWYGYTF. The CDR3 nucleotides read TGTGCCAGCAGGGCCCCATGGTATGGCTACACCTTC.

The J gene is TRBJ1-1, the V gene TRBV19, with a weak D call TRBD1 (5 bases). CDR3 size: 13 residues. Deletions cut 7 bases from V and 0 bases from J, with 9 bases between. CDR1 and CDR2 from the germline V gene are LNHDA and SQIVND (reference sequence). The CDR3 DNA reads as TGTGCCAGTACAGGACAATTGAACACTGAAGCTTTCTTT. The encoded protein is CASTGQLNTEAFF.

The chain has TRBV5-6 and TRBJ1-5, with D perhaps TRBD1 (5 bases). The germline CDR1 and CDR2 sequences are SGHDT and YYEEEE. V lost 0 bases and J lost 4, with 8 bases in between. The CDR3 loop spans 14 amino acids. The chain's CDR3 is CASSLGEGNQPQHF. The CDR3 coding sequence is TGTGCCAGCAGCTTGGGTGAGGGGAATCAGCCCCAGCATTTT.

The rearrangement uses TRBV28 and TRBJ1-5, with D perhaps matching TRBD1 (6 bases). Trimming stripped 4 bases from V and 1 base from J, with 11 bases between. The CDR3 totals 15 residues. Germline V gene lookup returns CDR1 MDHEN and CDR2 SYDVKM. CDR3: CASSSTGMSNQPQHF. Here the CDR3 DNA reads TGTGCCAGCAGTTCGACAGGTATGAGCAATCAGCCCCAGCATTTT.

The chain uses TRBV28 and TRBJ2-5; D is ambiguous. This CDR3 is built from 12 residues. The germline V and J ends were trimmed by 5 bases and 4 bases, with 8 bases remaining between them. Germline V CDR1 and CDR2: MDHEN, SYDVKM. CDR3 residues: CASSLPGETQYF. The CDR3 DNA is TGTGCCAGCAGTCTTCCCGGAGAGACCCAGTACTTC.

The rearrangement uses TRBV28 and TRBJ2-7; 10 nucleotides line up with TRBD2. The CDR3 has 17 residues. With 5 bases clipped from V and 1 base from J, the junction kept 11 bases outside the gene matches. In germline, CDR1 is MDHEN, CDR2 SYDVKM. The CDR3 bases are TGTGCCAGCAGTCCGAGCAGGGGGACTAGCGATTCCTACGAGCAGTACTTC. Its protein is CASSPSRGTSDSYEQYF. Using reference TRBV28 and TRBJ2-7 for the parts outside the CDR3, the full variable domain is DVKVTQSSRYLVKRTGEKVFLECVQDMDHENMFWYRQDPGLGLRLIYFSYDVKMKEKGDIPEGYSVSREKKERFSLILESASTNQTSMYLCASSPSRGTSDSYEQYFGPGTRLTVT.

Note on this clone: This specimen includes other DNA sequences encoding the same CDR3. The chain couples TRBV6-5 to TRBJ2-7, with TRBD1 matching over 11 bases. V was pared by 3 bases and J by 6 bases, with 7 bases of the junction left unmatched. The germline V gene encodes CDR1 MNHEY and CDR2 SVGAGI. The CDR3 covers 15 residues. The CDR3 sequence: CASSYSRDRGGEQYF. CDR3 nucleotide sequence: TGTGCCAGCAGTTATTCCCGGGACAGGGGGGGCGAGCAGTACTTC.

This sequence joins TRBV28 and TRBJ1-4; 8 positions agree with TRBD1. This CDR3 contains 12 residues. V was pared by 10 bases and J by 8 bases, with 6 bases of the junction left unmatched. Germline V gene sequence: CDR1 MDHEN, CDR2 SYDVKM. CDR3 bases: TGTGCCATCGGGGCAGGGGGCGAAAAACTGTTTTTT. It is translated as CAIGAGGEKLFF.

J is TRBJ1-5 and V is TRBV6-6; possible D gene TRBD1, 5 bases. The germline gives CDR1 MNHNY, CDR2 SVGAGI (reference sequence). The CDR3 spans 15 residues. V lost 3 bases, J lost 2 bases, and 11 bases lay in between. The CDR3 is CASSYQGARNQPQHF. The CDR3 DNA follows: TGTGCCAGCAGTTATCAGGGCGCCCGCAATCAGCCCCAGCATTTT.

The CDR3, as DNA: TGTGCCAGCAGCGGTTCAACTACAGGGAACAATTCACCCCTCCACTTT. Its translation: CASSGSTTGNNSPLHF. The V and J genes are TRBV2 and TRBJ1-6; possibly TRBD1 for D (6 bases). Trimming removed 6 bases at V and 7 bases at J, with 19 bases between. The V gene's germline CDR1 is SNHLY and CDR2 FYNNEI. There are 16 residues in the CDR3.

This clone was recorded only once. This chain uses TRBV27 with TRBJ2-7, with D perhaps being TRBD1 or TRBD2 (5 bases each). The length of the CDR3 is 14 residues. Trimming stripped 2 bases from V and 4 bases from J, with 12 bases between. Per the germline V gene, CDR1 is MNHEY and CDR2 is SMNVEV (reference sequence). This CDR3 is CASSLTWDLYEQYF. DNA for the CDR3: TGTGCCAGCAGTTTAACCTGGGACCTATACGAGCAGTACTTC.

This chain uses TRBV29-1 with TRBJ2-5, with 10 positions matching TRBD1. The J call is doubtful: the DNA matches TRBJ2-7 better. The V gene's germline CDR1 is SQVTM and CDR2 ANQGSEA. CDR3 size: 14 residues. The CDR3 DNA reads as TGCAGCGTAGTATCCGGGACAGGGGTCAACGAGCAGTACTTC. Translating gives CSVVSGTGVNEQYF.

This clone was observed once. V and J are TRBV20-1 and TRBJ2-1, with D uncertain. The germline gives CDR1 DFQATT, CDR2 SNEGSKA (reference sequence). This CDR3 region has 10 residues. Trimming removed 7 bases at V and 3 bases at J, with 4 bases between. Here the CDR3 DNA reads TGCAGTGGCGGCTACAATGAGCAGTTCTTC. This codes for CSGGYNEQFF.

V and J are TRBV27 and TRBJ2-1, with D unresolved. CDR1 and CDR2 (germline): MNHEY, SMNVEV (reference sequence). Deletions cut 0 bases from V and 2 bases from J, with 11 bases between. The CDR3 sequence is 16 residues long. The CDR3: CASSLSRRPAYNEQFF. As DNA, the CDR3 is TGTGCCAGCAGTTTATCAAGGCGACCGGCCTACAATGAGCAGTTCTTC.

For the CDR3, the DNA is TGTGCCAGCAGCCAGAACCTAGCGGACGATGAGCAGTTCTTC. Protein product: CASSQNLADDEQFF. The rearrangement links TRBV14 to TRBJ2-1; TRBD2 agrees at 7 bases. Trimming took 3 bases from V and 8 from J; bases not matched to a gene: 7. Germline CDR1 is SGHDN and CDR2 is FVKESK. CDR3 size: 14 residues.

The rearrangement uses TRBV5-1 and TRBJ2-1; maybe TRBD2 (5 bases). V shed 0 bases and J shed 9 bases, with 16 bases lying between them. The CDR3 is made up of 15 amino acids. Germline V gives CDR1 SGHRS, CDR2 YFSETQ. CDR3 nucleotides: TGCGCCAGCAGCTTGGGGTCAACGGTTACTAGTGAGCAGTTCTTC. This sequence encodes CASSLGSTVTSEQFF.

The chain links TRBV5-1 to TRBJ1-5; D remains unclear. V dropped 5 bases and J dropped 4 bases, with 10 bases sitting between them. This CDR3 has 13 amino acids. Germline V CDR1 and CDR2: SGHRS, YFSETQ. The CDR3 sequence: CASSYDGNQPQHF. The CDR3 DNA is TGCGCCAGCAGTTATGACGGTAATCAGCCCCAGCATTTT.

The chain carries TRBV28 and TRBJ2-5; 11 nucleotides agree with TRBD2. The J call could be wrong; TRBJ2-7 is a better fit for the DNA end. The CDR3 sequence is 13 residues long. The germline gives CDR1 MDHEN, CDR2 SYDVKM. The CDR3 nucleotides are TGTGCCTCACGGACTAGCGGGTCCGTCGAGCAGTACTTC. Translation gives CASRTSGSVEQYF.

The chain uses TRBV6-5 and TRBJ2-5; 7 nucleotides agree with TRBD1. The J call may be mistaken, given a closer DNA end match to TRBJ2-7. Germline CDR1 reads MNHEY; CDR2 reads SVGAGI. CDR3 length equals 14 residues. The DNA for the CDR3 is TGTGCCAGCAGTCGGACAGGCCTGACCTACGAGCAGTACTTC. Translation gives CASSRTGLTYEQYF.

J is TRBJ1-1 and V is TRBV6-5; 7 bases fit TRBD1. After removal of 6 bases from V and 1 base from J, the junction contained 5 bases not matched to a gene. The CDR3 is 14 residues long. Germline CDR1 is MNHEY and CDR2 is SVGAGI. Written as DNA, the CDR3 is TGTGCCAGCAGAAAGGGGGCAGCGAACACTGAAGCTTTCTTT. It codes for CASRKGAANTEAFF.

The V and J genes are TRBV2 and TRBJ2-2; 9 bases agree with TRBD2. CDR3 length equals 16 residues. CDR1 is SNHLY and CDR2 is FYNNEI in the germline V gene. V was clipped by 0 bases and J by 7 bases; unmatched bases: 6. The CDR3: CASSEAQSGRYGELFF. The CDR3 bases are TGTGCCAGCAGTGAAGCTCAAAGCGGGAGGTACGGGGAGCTGTTTTTT.

This chain links TRBV5-5 with TRBJ1-4; 8 nucleotides align to TRBD1. With 3 bases clipped from V and 8 bases from J, the junction kept 6 bases outside the gene matches. The germline V gene encodes CDR1 SGHKS and CDR2 YYEKEE (reference sequence). The CDR3 contains 14 residues. The CDR3 loop reads CASSYLDREEKLFF. CDR3 DNA sequence: TGTGCCAGCAGCTACCTGGACAGGGAGGAAAAACTGTTTTTT.

The chain has TRBV7-6 and TRBJ2-7, with D perhaps TRBD1 or TRBD2 (5 bases each). V lost 6 bases and J 6 bases, leaving 9 bases between the germline ends. Germline V gene lookup returns CDR1 SGHVS and CDR2 FNYEAQ. The CDR3 has 11 amino acids. The CDR3 sequence is CASRGVSEQYF. CDR3 bases: TGTGCCAGCAGGGGGGTCAGCGAGCAGTACTTC.

The rearrangement uses TRBV19 and TRBJ2-2; D might be TRBD1 (6 bases). Trimming pared 10 bases from V and 3 bases from J, leaving 9 bases between. Germline assignment: CDR1 LNHDA and CDR2 SQIVND (reference sequence). This CDR3 is 12 amino acids long. The CDR3 DNA sequence: TGTGCCACCCCAGGGGACACCGGGGAGCTGTTTTTT. Translating it yields CATPGDTGELFF. Supplemented by reference TRBV19 and TRBJ2-2, the full variable domain reads DGGITQSPKYLFRKEGQNVTLSCEQNLNHDAMYWYRQDPGQGLRLIYYSQIVNDFQKGDIAEGYSVSREKKESFPLTVTSAQKNPTAFYLCATPGDTGELFFGEGSRLTVL.

The chain joins TRBV27 to TRBJ1-3, with D hard to call. The CDR3 length is 13 residues. V lost 6 bases, J lost 0 bases, and 6 bases lay in between. Germline-derived CDR1 and CDR2 are MNHEY and SMNVEV (reference sequence). The CDR3 spells CASRPNSGNTIYF. CDR3 bases: TGTGCCAGCAGGCCAAACTCTGGAAACACCATATATTTT.

The rearrangement joins TRBV18 to TRBJ2-7; D may be TRBD1 or TRBD2 (5 bases each). Germline lookup yields CDR1 KGHSH and CDR2 LQKENI. V was clipped by 5 bases and J by 5 bases, with 10 bases between them. The length of the CDR3 is 12 residues. The CDR3 DNA reads as TGTGCCAGCTCAATCGGGACCAACGAGCAGTACTTC. Its translation is CASSIGTNEQYF.

The chain uses TRBV6-6 and TRBJ2-5; 9 nucleotides line up with TRBD1. CDR1 is MNHNY and CDR2 is SVGAGI in the germline V gene (reference sequence). CDR3 length: 15 residues. V dropped 6 bases and J dropped 4; count of bases not matched to a gene: 9. CDR3 sequence reads: CASRLDRGGGETQYF. The CDR3 nucleotides read TGTGCCAGCAGGCTGGACAGGGGCGGGGGAGAGACCCAGTACTTC.